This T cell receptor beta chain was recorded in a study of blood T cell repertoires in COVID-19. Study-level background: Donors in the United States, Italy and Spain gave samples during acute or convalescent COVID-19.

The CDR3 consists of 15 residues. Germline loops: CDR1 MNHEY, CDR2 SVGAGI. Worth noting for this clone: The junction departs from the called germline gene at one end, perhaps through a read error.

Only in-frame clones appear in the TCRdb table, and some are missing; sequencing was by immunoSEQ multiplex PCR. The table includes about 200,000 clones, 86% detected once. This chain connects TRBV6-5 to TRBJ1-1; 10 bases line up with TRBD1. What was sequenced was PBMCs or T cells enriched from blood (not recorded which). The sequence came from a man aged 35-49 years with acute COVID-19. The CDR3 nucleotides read TGTGCCAGCAGTCACTCGGGACAGGGGATCGCTGAAGCTTTCTTT. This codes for CASSHSGQGIAEAFF.